One T cell receptor beta chain is described in this entry. The assay was immunoSEQ multiplex PCR, and TCRdb's table has in-frame clones only and misses some. The table includes about 270,000 clones, 80% to 90% detected once. The CDR3 runs 15 residues. Germline CDR1 reads SGHAT; CDR2 reads FQNNGV. The trim removed 5 bases at V and 10 bases at J, leaving 9 bases unmatched. The data were obtained in a study of blood T cell repertoires in COVID-19. The specimen sequenced was PBMCs or T cells enriched from blood (not recorded which). The clonotype was recovered from a woman aged 18-29 years who had recovered from COVID-19. The chain recombines TRBV11-2 with TRBJ2-1; 12 bases match TRBD2. CDR3 bases: TGTGCCAGCAGCACGACTAGCGGGGGTTCGGGAGAGCAGTTCTTC. Translation: CASSTTSGGSGEQFF.